This T cell receptor beta chain was captured by sequencing in a study of control samples from healthy donors and cancer patients. Assay: immunoSEQ multiplex PCR; the TCRdb copy retains only in-frame clones and omits some. Of 120,000 or so clones listed, about 95% are singletons. This CDR3 comprises 16 residues. V was pared by 1 base and J by 7 bases, with 19 bases between. Germline CDR1 LNHNV, CDR2 YYDKDF (reference sequence). The V and J genes are TRBV15 and TRBJ1-2; no clear D gene. This TCR was recovered from a man in his thirties or forties in good health. The sample comprised blood. CDR3 in amino acids: CATSRVYERAGSGYTF. The CDR3 DNA follows: TGTGCCACCAGCAGAGTCTACGAGAGGGCAGGATCTGGCTACACCTTC.